Shown below are 13 T cell receptor beta chains from a single sample sequenced in a study of cytomegalovirus exposure and HLA in healthy donors. PCR was performed using 60 Vbeta and 13 Jbeta primers. The assay was immunoSEQ multiplex PCR, and TCRdb's table has in-frame clones only and misses some. There are about 69,000 clones in the sample; around 74% occur only once, and 8.5% to 14% lies in the top ten. The sequenced sample consisted of PBMCs. The source is a woman between 55 and 75 years old in good health and CMV-seropositive.

The chain uses TRBV5-1 and TRBJ1-4; a possible D gene is TRBD1 (5 bases). The CDR3 length is 14 residues. V was shortened by 4 bases and J by 8 bases, with 15 bases between the two germline ends. Per the germline V gene, CDR1 is SGHRS and CDR2 is YFSETQ. CDR3 DNA sequence: TGCGCCAGCAGCACGGACGGGAGGGGCGAAAAACTGTTTTTT. The encoded protein is CASSTDGRGEKLFF. The full variable domain, with the rest looked up from reference TRBV5-1 and TRBJ1-4, is KAGVTQTPRYLIKTRGQQVTLSCSPISGHRSVSWYQQTPGQGLQFLFEYFSETQRNKGNFPGRFSGRQFSNSRSEMNVSTLELGDSALYLCASSTDGRGEKLFFGSGTQLSVL.

The V gene is TRBV14, the J gene TRBJ2-3; perhaps TRBD2 as D (8 bases). CDR1 SGHDN and CDR2 FVKESK come from the germline V gene. The CDR3 consists of 15 residues. V gave up 5 bases and J gave up 5 bases, with 17 bases separating them. This CDR3 reads CASSYTGAGGDTQYF. In DNA, the CDR3 is TGTGCCAGCAGCTACACAGGGGCGGGAGGAGATACGCAGTATTTT.

This clone came up a few times. This chain connects TRBV4-1 to TRBJ1-5; tentatively, D is TRBD1 (6 bases). The CDR3 runs 16 residues. CDR1 is MGHRA and CDR2 is YSYEKL in the germline V gene. Trimming cost V 4 bases and J 6 bases, with 19 bases left between them. CDR3 DNA: TGCGCCAGCAGCCCACAGGGTGACCTCATAGGTCAGCCCCAGCATTTT. Its translation is CASSPQGDLIGQPQHF.

The rearrangement links TRBV19 to TRBJ1-5; no firm D call. Germline lookup yields CDR1 LNHDA and CDR2 SQIVND (reference sequence). The CDR3 has 15 residues. Trimming pared 5 bases from V and 3 bases from J, leaving 14 bases between. For the CDR3, the DNA is TGTGCCAGTAGTCCGGGGTGGCTGATCAATCAGCCCCAGCATTTT. Translated, it gives CASSPGWLINQPQHF.

This chain joins TRBV7-6 and TRBJ2-1; TRBD2 is a possible D gene (5 bases). V lost 3 bases to trimming and J lost 7 bases, with 13 bases between them. The CDR3 extends over 14 amino acids. The germline CDR1 and CDR2 sequences are SGHVS and FNYEAQ. The CDR3 DNA is TGTGCCAGCAGCTTGATTAGCGACGGTAATGAGCAGTTCTTC. Amino acids: CASSLISDGNEQFF.

The chain couples TRBV5-1 to TRBJ1-4; D uncertain. The CDR3 contains 17 residues. Germline-derived CDR1 and CDR2 are SGHRS and YFSETQ. Trimming left V 2 bases short and J 4 bases short, with 18 bases between. This CDR3 reads CASSLSPLGGINEKLFF. CDR3 bases: TGCGCCAGCAGCTTATCCCCCTTGGGAGGAATTAATGAAAAACTGTTTTTT.

This rearrangement joins TRBV5-1 to TRBJ1-2; the match to TRBD1 covers 8 bases. The CDR3 length is 15 residues. Trimming at V came to 0 bases and at J to 8 bases, leaving 9 bases not matched to a gene. Per germline, CDR1 SGHRS and CDR2 YFSETQ. This chain's CDR3 is CASSLGGTGGEGYTF. The CDR3 DNA is TGCGCCAGCAGCTTGGGCGGGACAGGTGGAGAGGGCTACACCTTC.

The gene calls are TRBV30 and TRBJ1-2, with D possibly TRBD1 on 5 matching bases. Trimming removed 0 bases at V and 4 bases at J, with 9 bases between. CDR3 length equals 13 residues. Germline lookup yields CDR1 GTSNPN and CDR2 SVGIG (reference sequence). The CDR3 loop is CAWSVGGLYGYTF. Written as DNA, the CDR3 is TGTGCCTGGAGTGTGGGGGGTCTCTATGGCTACACCTTC.

V is TRBV20-1 and J is TRBJ2-1; 7 bases match TRBD1. With V trimmed by 6 bases and J by 4 bases, 0 bases remained unmatched. Germline V lookup: CDR1 DFQATT, CDR2 SNEGSKA (reference sequence). The CDR3 is 11 residues long. The CDR3 sequence: CSAGQYNEQFF. The DNA of the CDR3 is TGCAGTGCGGGACAGTACAATGAGCAGTTCTTC.

The V and J genes are TRBV5-1 and TRBJ2-5; D perhaps matches TRBD2 (5 bases). V shed 4 bases and J shed 4 bases, with 20 bases lying between them. CDR1 and CDR2 (germline): SGHRS, YFSETQ. This CDR3 has 16 amino acids. The CDR3 sequence is CASSPRVALTGETQYF. In DNA, the CDR3 is TGCGCCAGCAGCCCACGGGTAGCGCTTACGGGAGAGACCCAGTACTTC. Full variable domain (rest looked up from reference TRBV5-1 and TRBJ2-5): KAGVTQTPRYLIKTRGQQVTLSCSPISGHRSVSWYQQTPGQGLQFLFEYFSETQRNKGNFPGRFSGRQFSNSRSEMNVSTLELGDSALYLCASSPRVALTGETQYFGPGTRLLVL.

The chain has TRBV6-1 and TRBJ2-7, with 8 bases aligning to TRBD2. V was pared by 6 bases and J by 0 bases, with 7 bases of the junction left unmatched. There are 15 residues in the CDR3. Germline CDR1 and CDR2: MNHNS and SASEGT. This CDR3 reads CASSLFSGDSYEQYF. The CDR3 DNA reads as TGTGCCAGCAGCCTTTTTAGCGGGGACTCCTACGAGCAGTACTTC.

V is TRBV7-6 and J is TRBJ2-3; 8 nucleotides line up with TRBD1. Looked up from germline, CDR1 is SGHVS and CDR2 is FNYEAQ. V was pared by 1 base and J by 4 bases, with 7 bases of the junction left unmatched. The CDR3 sequence is 16 residues long. The CDR3 DNA is TGTGCCAGCAGCTTAGTGCGCGGACAGGGAGCAGATACGCAGTATTTT. Encoded protein: CASSLVRGQGADTQYF.

DNA of the CDR3: TGCGCCACCCGGGGGACTTACCTTAGCACAGATACGCAGTATTTT. Translation gives CATRGTYLSTDTQYF. The chain has TRBV10-2 and TRBJ2-3; TRBD2 is a possible D gene (6 bases). Germline CDR1 reads WSHSY; CDR2 reads SAAADI. Trimming left V 10 bases short and J 0 bases short, with 17 bases between. The CDR3 length is 15 residues.